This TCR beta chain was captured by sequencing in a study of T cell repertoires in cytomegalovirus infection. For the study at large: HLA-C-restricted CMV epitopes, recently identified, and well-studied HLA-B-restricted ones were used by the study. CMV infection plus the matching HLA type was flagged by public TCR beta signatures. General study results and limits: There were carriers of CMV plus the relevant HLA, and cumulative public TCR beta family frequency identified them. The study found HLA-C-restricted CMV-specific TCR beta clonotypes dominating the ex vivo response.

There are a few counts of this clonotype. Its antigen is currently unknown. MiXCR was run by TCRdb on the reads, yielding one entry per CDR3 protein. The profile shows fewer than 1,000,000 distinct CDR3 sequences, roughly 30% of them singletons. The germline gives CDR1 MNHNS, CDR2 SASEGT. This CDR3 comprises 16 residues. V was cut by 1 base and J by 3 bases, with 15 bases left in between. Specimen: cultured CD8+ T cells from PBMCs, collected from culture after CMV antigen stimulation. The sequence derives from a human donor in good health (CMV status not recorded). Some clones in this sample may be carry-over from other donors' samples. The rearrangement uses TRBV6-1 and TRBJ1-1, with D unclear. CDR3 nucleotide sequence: TGTGCCAGCAGTGAAGAGAAAGGATTTTGGGACACTGAAGCTTTCTTT. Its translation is CASSEEKGFWDTEAFF.